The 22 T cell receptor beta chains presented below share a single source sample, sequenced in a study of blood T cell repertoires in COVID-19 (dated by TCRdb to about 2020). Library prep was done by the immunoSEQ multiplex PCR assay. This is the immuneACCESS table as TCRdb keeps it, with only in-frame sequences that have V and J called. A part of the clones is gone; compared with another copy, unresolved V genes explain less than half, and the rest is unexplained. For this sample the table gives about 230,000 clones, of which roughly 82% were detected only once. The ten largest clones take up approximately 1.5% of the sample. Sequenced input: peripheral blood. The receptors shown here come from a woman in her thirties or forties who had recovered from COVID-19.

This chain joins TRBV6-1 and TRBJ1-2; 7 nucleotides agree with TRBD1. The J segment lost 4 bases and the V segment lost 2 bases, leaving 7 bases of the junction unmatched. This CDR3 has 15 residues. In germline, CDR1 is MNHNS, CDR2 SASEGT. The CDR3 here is CASSEMETGLYGYTF. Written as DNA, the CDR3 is TGTGCCAGCAGTGAAATGGAGACAGGGCTCTATGGCTACACCTTC.

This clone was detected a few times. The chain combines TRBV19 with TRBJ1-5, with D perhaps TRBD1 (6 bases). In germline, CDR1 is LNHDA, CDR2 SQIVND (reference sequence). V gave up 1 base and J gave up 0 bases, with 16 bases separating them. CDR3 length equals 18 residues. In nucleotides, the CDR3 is TGTGCCAGTAGTATAGCTCAGAGGACAGCTTATAGCAATCAGCCCCAGCATTTT. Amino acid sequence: CASSIAQRTAYSNQPQHF. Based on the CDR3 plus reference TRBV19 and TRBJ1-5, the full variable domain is DGGITQSPKYLFRKEGQNVTLSCEQNLNHDAMYWYRQDPGQGLRLIYYSQIVNDFQKGDIAEGYSVSREKKESFPLTVTSAQKNPTAFYLCASSIAQRTAYSNQPQHFGDGTRLSIL.

This CDR3 reads CASSEEGGRVGAKNIQYF. The CDR3 region has the DNA TGTGCCAGCAGTGAAGAAGGAGGGAGGGTAGGGGCCAAAAACATTCAGTACTTC. The J gene is TRBJ2-4, the V gene TRBV6-1, with 7 bases matching TRBD2. V shed 1 base and J 1 base; nucleotides not matched to a gene: 10. The germline gives CDR1 MNHNS, CDR2 SASEGT. This CDR3 comprises 18 residues.

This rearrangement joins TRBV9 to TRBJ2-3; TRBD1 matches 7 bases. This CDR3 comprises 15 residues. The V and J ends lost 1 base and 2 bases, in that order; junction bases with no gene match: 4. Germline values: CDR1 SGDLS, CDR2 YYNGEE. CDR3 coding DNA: TGTGCCAGCAGCGTAACCGGGACAGACACAGATACGCAGTATTTT. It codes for CASSVTGTDTDTQYF.

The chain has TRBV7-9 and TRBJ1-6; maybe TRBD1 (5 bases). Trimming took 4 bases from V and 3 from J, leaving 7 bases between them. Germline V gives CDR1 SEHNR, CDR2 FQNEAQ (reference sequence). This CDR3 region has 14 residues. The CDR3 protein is CASSWGGYNSPLHF. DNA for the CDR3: TGTGCCAGCAGCTGGGGGGGCTATAATTCACCCCTCCACTTT.

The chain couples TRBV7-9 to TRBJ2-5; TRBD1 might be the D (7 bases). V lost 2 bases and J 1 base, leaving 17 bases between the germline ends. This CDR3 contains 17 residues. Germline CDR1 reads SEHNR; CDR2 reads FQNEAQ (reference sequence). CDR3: CASSLPPGGLIQETQYF. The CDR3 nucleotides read TGTGCCAGCAGCTTACCTCCAGGGGGACTTATCCAAGAGACCCAGTACTTC.

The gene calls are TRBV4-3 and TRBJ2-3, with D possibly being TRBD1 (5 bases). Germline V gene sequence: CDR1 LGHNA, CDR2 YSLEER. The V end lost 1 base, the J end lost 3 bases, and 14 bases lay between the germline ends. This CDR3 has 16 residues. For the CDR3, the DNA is TGCGCCAGCAGCCAAGGATCAGGGTCCGGGACAGATACGCAGTATTTT. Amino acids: CASSQGSGSGTDTQYF.

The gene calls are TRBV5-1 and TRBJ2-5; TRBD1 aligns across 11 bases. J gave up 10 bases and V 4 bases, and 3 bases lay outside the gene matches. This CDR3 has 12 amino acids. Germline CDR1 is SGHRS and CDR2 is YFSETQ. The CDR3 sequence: CASSVGQGGQYF. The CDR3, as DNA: TGCGCCAGCAGCGTGGGACAGGGGGGCCAGTACTTC. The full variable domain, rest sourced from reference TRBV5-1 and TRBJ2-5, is KAGVTQTPRYLIKTRGQQVTLSCSPISGHRSVSWYQQTPGQGLQFLFEYFSETQRNKGNFPGRFSGRQFSNSRSEMNVSTLELGDSALYLCASSVGQGGQYFGPGTRLLVL.

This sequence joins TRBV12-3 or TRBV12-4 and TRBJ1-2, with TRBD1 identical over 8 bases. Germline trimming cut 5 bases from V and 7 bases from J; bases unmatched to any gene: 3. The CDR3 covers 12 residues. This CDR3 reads CASSHGQGGYTF. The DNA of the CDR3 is TGTGCCAGCAGTCACGGACAGGGTGGCTACACCTTC.

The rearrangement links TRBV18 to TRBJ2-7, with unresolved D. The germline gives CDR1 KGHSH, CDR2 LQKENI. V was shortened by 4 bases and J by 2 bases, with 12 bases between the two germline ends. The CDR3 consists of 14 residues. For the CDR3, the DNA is TGTGCCAGCTCACGAAACACACAACCCTACGAGCAGTACTTC. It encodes CASSRNTQPYEQYF.

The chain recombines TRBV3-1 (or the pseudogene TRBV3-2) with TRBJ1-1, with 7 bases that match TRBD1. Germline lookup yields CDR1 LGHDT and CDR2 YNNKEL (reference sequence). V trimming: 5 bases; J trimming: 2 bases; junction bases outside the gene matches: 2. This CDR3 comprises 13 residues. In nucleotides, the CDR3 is TGTGCCAGCAGCTGGGACAGTAACACTGAAGCTTTCTTT. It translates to CASSWDSNTEAFF.

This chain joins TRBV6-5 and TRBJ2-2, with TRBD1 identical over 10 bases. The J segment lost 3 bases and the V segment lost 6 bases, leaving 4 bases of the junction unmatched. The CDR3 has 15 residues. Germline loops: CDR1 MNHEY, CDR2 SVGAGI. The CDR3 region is CASRRGTGDTGELFF. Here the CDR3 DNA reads TGTGCCAGCAGGAGGGGGACAGGGGACACCGGGGAGCTGTTTTTT.

The DNA of the CDR3 is TGTGCCAGCAGCTTGTTGCGGGGGTGGGAGCAGTACTTC. It translates to CASSLLRGWEQYF. The chain carries TRBV7-2 and TRBJ2-7; 7 nucleotides align to TRBD2. Per the germline V gene, CDR1 is SGHTA and CDR2 is FQGNSA. The V and J ends lost 3 bases and 7 bases, in that order; junction bases with no gene match: 6. CDR3 length equals 13 residues.

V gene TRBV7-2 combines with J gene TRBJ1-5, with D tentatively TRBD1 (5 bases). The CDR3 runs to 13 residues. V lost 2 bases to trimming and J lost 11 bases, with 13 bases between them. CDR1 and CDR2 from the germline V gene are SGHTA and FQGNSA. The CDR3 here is CASSLRRGESQHF. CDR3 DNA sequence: TGTGCCAGCAGCTTAAGGCGGGGGGAATCCCAGCATTTT.

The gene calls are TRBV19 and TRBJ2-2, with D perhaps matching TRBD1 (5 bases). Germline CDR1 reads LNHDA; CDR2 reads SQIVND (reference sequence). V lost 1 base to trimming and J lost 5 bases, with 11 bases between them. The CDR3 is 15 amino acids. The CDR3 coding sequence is TGTGCCAGTAGTATAGGGGGCAGGGTGACCGGGGAGCTGTTTTTT. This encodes CASSIGGRVTGELFF.

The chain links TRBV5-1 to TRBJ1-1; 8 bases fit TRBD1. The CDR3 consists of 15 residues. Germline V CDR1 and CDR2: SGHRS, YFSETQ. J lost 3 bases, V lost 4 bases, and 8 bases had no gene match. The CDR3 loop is CASSVTGTGDTEAFF. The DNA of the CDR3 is TGCGCCAGCAGCGTAACCGGGACAGGAGACACTGAAGCTTTCTTT.

As DNA, the CDR3 is TGTGCCAGCTCACGAACGGGGACTAAGGACCAGCCCCAGCATTTT. The encoded protein is CASSRTGTKDQPQHF. V and J are TRBV18 and TRBJ1-5; D possibly corresponds to TRBD1 (5 bases). Germline V gene lookup returns CDR1 KGHSH and CDR2 LQKENI. The CDR3 length is 15 residues. V was trimmed by 4 bases and J by 7 bases, leaving 17 bases between them.

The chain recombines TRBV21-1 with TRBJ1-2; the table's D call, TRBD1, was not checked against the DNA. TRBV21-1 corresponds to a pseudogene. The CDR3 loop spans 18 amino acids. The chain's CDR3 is CASSKKKGTGPFLYGYTF. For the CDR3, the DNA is TGTGCCAGCAGCAAAAAAAAAGGGACAGGACCTTTCCTCTATGGCTACACCTTC.

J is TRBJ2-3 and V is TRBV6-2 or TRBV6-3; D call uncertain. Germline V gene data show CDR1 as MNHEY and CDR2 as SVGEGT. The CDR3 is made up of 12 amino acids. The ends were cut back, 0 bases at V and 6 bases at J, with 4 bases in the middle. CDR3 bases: TGTGCCAGCAGTTACTCGCGGGATACGCAGTATTTT. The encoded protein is CASSYSRDTQYF.

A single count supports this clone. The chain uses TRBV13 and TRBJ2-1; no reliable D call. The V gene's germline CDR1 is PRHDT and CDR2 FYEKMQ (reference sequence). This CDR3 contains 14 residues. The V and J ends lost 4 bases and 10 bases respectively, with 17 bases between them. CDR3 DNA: TGTGCCAGCAGCTATTACCTTCTGTCCAGGGAGCAGTTCTTC. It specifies CASSYYLLSREQFF.

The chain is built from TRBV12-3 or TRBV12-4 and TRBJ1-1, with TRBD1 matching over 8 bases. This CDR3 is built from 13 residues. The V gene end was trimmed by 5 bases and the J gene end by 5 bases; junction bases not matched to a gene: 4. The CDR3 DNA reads TGTGCCAGCAGTAGACAGGGGAGGACTGAAGCTTTCTTT. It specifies CASSRQGRTEAFF.

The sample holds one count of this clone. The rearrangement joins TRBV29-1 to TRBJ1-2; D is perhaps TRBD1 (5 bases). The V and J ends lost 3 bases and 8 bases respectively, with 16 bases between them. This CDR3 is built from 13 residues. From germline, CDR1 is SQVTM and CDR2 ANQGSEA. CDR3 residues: CSVDTGTRKGYTF. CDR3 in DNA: TGCAGCGTTGATACAGGTACGCGAAAAGGCTACACCTTC.